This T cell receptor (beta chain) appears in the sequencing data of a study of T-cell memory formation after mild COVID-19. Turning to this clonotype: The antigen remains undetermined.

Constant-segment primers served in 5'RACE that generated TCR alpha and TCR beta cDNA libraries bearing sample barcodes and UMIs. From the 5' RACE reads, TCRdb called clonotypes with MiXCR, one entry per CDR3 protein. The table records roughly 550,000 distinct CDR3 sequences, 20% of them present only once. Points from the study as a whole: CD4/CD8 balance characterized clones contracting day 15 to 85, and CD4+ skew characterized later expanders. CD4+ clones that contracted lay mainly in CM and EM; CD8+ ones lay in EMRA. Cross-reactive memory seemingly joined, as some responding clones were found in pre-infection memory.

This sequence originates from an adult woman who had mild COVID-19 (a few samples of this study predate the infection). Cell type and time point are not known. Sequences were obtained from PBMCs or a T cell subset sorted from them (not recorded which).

The CDR3: CASSFPGLQPSTDTQYF. CDR3 nucleotide sequence: TGTGCCAGCAGCTTCCCAGGACTTCAACCGAGCACAGATACGCAGTATTTT. The chain carries TRBV7-9 and TRBJ2-3, with a weak D call TRBD2 (5 bases). Germline V gene sequence: CDR1 SEHNR, CDR2 FQNEAQ (reference sequence). V was pared by 3 bases and J by 0 bases, with 16 bases between. This CDR3 has 17 amino acids.